This section outlines one T cell receptor beta chain sequence together with its context. The identical CDR3 is also encoded by other nucleotide sequences in the sample. These data come from a study of blood T cell repertoires in COVID-19. At the level of the study: Italy, Spain and the United States were the sources of the convalescent and acute COVID-19 samples. In each case, the material was cDNA or gDNA derived from T cells, B-cell-depleted T cells, or PBMCs.

In the original analysis: Quantification of nucleated cells was approximated via reference gene primer amplification. TCRdb's copy holds only in-frame clones and misses some; the assay was immunoSEQ multiplex PCR. V and J calls and clone size are copied from that table; D and trimming were computed from the DNA. The sample holds 55,000 to 90,000 clones; roughly 86% are singletons and the top ten take about 4.2%. This sequence originates from a man aged 65 to 85 with active COVID-19. Specimen: peripheral blood.

In nucleotides, the CDR3 is TGTGCCAGCAGCCGCGGGCAGACTAACTATGGCTACACCTTC. Its protein is CASSRGQTNYGYTF. The chain employs TRBV6-5 and TRBJ1-2; D gene ambiguous. The CDR3 contains 14 residues. The V gene's germline CDR1 is MNHEY and CDR2 SVGAGI. Trimming took 6 bases from V and 0 from J, leaving 11 bases between them.